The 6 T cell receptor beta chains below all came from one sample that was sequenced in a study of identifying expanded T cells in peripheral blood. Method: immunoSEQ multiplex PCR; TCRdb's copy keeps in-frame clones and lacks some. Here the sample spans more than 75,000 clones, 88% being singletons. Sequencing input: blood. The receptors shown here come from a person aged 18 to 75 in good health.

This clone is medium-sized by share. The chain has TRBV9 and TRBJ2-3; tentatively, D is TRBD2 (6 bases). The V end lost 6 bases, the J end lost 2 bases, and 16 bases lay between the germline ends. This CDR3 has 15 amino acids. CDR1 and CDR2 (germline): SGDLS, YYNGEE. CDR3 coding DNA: TGTGCCAGCACCGACGGCGGGGTCCACACAGATACGCAGTATTTT. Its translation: CASTDGGVHTDTQYF.

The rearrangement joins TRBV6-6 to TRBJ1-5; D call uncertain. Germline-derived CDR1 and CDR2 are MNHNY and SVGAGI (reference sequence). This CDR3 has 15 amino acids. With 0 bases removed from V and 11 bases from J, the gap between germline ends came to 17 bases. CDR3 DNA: TGTGCCAGCAGTTACTCTTTACAGACGGATGGGACCCAGCATTTT. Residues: CASSYSLQTDGTQHF.

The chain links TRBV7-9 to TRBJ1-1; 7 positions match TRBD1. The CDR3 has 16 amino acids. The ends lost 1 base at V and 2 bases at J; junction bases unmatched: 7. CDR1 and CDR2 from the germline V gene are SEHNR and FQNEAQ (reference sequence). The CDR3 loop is CASSLGRQGPNTEAFF. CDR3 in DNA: TGTGCCAGCAGCTTAGGGCGACAGGGCCCAAACACTGAAGCTTTCTTT.

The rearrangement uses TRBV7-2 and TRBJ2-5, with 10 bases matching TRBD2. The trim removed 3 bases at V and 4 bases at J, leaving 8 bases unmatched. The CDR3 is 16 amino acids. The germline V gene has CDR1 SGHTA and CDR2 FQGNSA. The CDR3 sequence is CASSFPSGSGGETQYF. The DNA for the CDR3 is TGTGCCAGCAGCTTTCCTAGCGGGAGCGGTGGAGAGACCCAGTACTTC.

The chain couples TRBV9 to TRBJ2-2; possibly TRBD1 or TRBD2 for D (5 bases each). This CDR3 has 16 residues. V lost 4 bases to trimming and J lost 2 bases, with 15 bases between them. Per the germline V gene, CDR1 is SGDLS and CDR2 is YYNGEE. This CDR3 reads CASSPRGDYNTGELFF. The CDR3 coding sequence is TGTGCCAGCAGCCCCCGGGGCGATTACAACACCGGGGAGCTGTTTTTT.

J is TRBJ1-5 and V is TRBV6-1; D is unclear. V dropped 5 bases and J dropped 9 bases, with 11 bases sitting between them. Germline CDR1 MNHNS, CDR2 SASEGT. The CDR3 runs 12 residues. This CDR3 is CASSSPGRPQHF. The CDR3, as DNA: TGTGCCAGCAGTTCCCCGGGTAGGCCCCAGCATTTT.